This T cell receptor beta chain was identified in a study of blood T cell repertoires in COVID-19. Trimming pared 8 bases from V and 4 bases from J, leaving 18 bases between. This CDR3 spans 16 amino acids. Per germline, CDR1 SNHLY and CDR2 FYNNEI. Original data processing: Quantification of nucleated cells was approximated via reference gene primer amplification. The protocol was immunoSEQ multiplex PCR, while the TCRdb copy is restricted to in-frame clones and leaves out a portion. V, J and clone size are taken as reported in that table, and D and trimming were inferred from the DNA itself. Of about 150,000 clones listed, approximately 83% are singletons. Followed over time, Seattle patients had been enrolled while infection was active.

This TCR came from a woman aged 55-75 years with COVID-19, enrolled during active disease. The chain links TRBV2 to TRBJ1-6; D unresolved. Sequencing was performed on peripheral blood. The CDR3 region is CASAPGGVGYNSPLHF. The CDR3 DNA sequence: TGTGCCAGCGCGCCTGGCGGGGTGGGGTATAATTCACCCCTCCACTTT.